Following are 5 T cell receptor beta chains from one sample sequenced in a study of T cell responses to AZD1222 COVID-19 vaccine. Measured with immunoSEQ multiplex PCR; TCRdb has only the in-frame clones, and not every one. The sample yields 70,000 to 85,000 clones, 83% seen once. The sequencing used peripheral blood, collected 28 days after the second AZD1222 dose. The receptors derive from an adult who received the AZD1222 COVID-19 vaccine.

This clone was seen a few times. The V and J genes are TRBV19 and TRBJ2-7, with D uncertain. Germline V gives CDR1 LNHDA, CDR2 SQIVND (reference sequence). The CDR3 is made up of 13 amino acids. V gave up 5 bases and J gave up 6 bases, with 14 bases separating them. The CDR3 protein is CASSLWVSAEQYF. CDR3 nucleotides: TGTGCCAGTAGTCTGTGGGTAAGCGCCGAGCAGTACTTC.

This clone was picked up one time. The chain combines TRBV30 with TRBJ2-4, with unresolved D. The V gene lost 3 bases and the J gene lost 6 bases, with 12 bases spanning the gap. CDR1 and CDR2 (germline): GTSNPN, SVGIG (reference sequence). This CDR3 comprises 13 residues. The CDR3 region is CAWRTALGNIQYF. The CDR3 region has the DNA TGTGCCTGGAGAACTGCCTTAGGAAACATTCAGTACTTC.

This clone was picked up one time. The J gene is TRBJ1-5, the V gene TRBV19; TRBD1 matches at 9 bases. The CDR3 is 15 residues long. V lost 5 bases to trimming and J lost 3 bases; unmatched junction nucleotides: 5. From germline, CDR1 is LNHDA and CDR2 SQIVND (reference sequence). DNA of the CDR3: TGTGCCAGTAGTCGGACAGGGGATAACAATCAGCCCCAGCATTTT. This encodes CASSRTGDNNQPQHF.

This rearrangement joins TRBV19 to TRBJ2-3; no reliable D call. The V gene's germline CDR1 is LNHDA and CDR2 SQIVND (reference sequence). This CDR3 is built from 14 residues. V lost 6 bases and J 0 bases, leaving 10 bases between the germline ends. DNA for the CDR3: TGTGCCAGTAGGACCTCGACTAGCACAGATACGCAGTATTTT. Translating it yields CASRTSTSTDTQYF.

The V and J genes are TRBV29-1 and TRBJ2-3; 8 bases align to TRBD2. V dropped 3 bases and J dropped 6; count of bases not matched to a gene: 5. This CDR3 is 13 amino acids long. The germline CDR1 and CDR2 sequences are SQVTM and ANQGSEA. The DNA of the CDR3 is TGCAGCGTTGAGGTCGGCGGGAGGGATACGCAGTATTTT. Translated, it gives CSVEVGGRDTQYF.